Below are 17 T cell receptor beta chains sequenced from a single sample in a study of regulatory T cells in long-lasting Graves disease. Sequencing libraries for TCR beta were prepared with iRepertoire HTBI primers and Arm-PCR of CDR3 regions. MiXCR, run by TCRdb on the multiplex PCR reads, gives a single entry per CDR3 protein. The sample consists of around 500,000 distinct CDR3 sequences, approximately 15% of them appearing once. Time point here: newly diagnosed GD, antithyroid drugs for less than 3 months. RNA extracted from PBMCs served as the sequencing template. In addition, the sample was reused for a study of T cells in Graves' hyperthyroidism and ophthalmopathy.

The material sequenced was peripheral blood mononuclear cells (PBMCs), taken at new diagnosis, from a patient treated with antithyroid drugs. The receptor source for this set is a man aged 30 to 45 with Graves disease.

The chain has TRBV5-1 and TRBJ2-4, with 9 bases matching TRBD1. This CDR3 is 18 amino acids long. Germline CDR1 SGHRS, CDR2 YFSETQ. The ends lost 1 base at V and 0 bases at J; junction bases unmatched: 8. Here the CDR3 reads CASSLRGQGPLAKNIQYF. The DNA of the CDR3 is TGCGCCAGCAGCTTGAGGGGACAGGGACCCTTAGCCAAAAACATTCAGTACTTC.

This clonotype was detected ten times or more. The CDR3: CASSLGTEQFF. The CDR3 DNA sequence: TGTGCCAGCAGCTTAGGGACTGAGCAGTTCTTC. This sequence joins TRBV14 and TRBJ2-1; D may be TRBD1 or TRBD2 (5 bases each). Germline CDR1 SGHDN, CDR2 FVKESK. V was clipped by 5 bases and J by 9 bases, with 8 bases between them. The CDR3 extends over 11 amino acids.

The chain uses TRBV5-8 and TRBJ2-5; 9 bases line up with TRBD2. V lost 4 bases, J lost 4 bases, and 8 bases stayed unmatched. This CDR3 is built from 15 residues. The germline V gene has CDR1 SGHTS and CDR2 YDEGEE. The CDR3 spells CASSRATTSGETQYF. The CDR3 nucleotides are TGTGCCAGCAGCCGGGCAACGACTAGCGGAGAGACCCAGTACTTC.

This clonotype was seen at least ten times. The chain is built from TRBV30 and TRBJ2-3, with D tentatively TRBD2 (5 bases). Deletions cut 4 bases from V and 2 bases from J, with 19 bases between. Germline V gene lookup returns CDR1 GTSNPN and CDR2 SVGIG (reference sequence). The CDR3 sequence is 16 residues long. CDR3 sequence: CAWIGGGSLFTDTQYF. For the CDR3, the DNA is TGTGCCTGGATCGGAGGCGGCAGTCTCTTCACAGATACGCAGTATTTT. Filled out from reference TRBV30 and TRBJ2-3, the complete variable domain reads SQTIHQWPATLVQPVGSPLSLECTVEGTSNPNLYWYRQAAGRGLQLLFYSVGIGQISSEVPQNLSASRPQDRQFILSSKKLLLSDSGFYLCAWIGGGSLFTDTQYFGPGTRLTVL.

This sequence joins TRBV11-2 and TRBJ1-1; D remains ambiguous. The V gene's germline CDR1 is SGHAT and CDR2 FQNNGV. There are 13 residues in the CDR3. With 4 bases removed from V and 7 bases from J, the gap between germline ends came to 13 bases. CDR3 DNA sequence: TGTGCCAGCAGCTCCCTAATTGGGGATGAAGCTTTCTTT. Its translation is CASSSLIGDEAFF.

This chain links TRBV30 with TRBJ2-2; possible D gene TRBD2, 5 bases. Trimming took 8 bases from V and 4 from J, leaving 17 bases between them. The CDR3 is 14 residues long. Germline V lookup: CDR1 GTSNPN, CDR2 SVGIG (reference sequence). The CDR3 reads CAGTVNGVTGELFF. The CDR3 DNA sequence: TGTGCCGGAACCGTGAACGGGGTCACCGGGGAGCTGTTTTTT.

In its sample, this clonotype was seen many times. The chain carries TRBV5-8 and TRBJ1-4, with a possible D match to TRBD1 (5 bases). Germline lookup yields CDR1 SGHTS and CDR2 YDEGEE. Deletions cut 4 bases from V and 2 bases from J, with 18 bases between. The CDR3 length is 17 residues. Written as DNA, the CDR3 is TGTGCCAGCAGCAGTGAACAAGAGGGGCCGACTAATGAAAAACTGTTTTTT. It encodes CASSSEQEGPTNEKLFF.

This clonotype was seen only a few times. The CDR3: CSAPILGLAGDFTYEQYF. Written as DNA, the CDR3 is TGCAGTGCTCCGATCTTGGGTCTAGCGGGTGATTTTACCTACGAGCAGTACTTC. The V and J genes are TRBV20-1 and TRBJ2-7, with 8 nucleotides matching TRBD2. V shed 5 bases and J 2 bases; nucleotides not matched to a gene: 20. The CDR3 length is 18 residues. The germline gives CDR1 DFQATT, CDR2 SNEGSKA (reference sequence).

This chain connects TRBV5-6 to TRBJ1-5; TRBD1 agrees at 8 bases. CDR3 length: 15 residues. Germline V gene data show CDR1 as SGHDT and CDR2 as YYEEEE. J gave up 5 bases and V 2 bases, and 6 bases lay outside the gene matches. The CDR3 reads CASSLIGTGDQPQHF. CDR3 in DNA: TGTGCCAGCAGCTTAATAGGGACAGGCGATCAGCCCCAGCATTTT. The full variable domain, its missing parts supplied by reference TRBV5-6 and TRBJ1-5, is DAGVTQSPTHLIKTRGQQVTLRCSPKSGHDTVSWYQQALGQGPQFIFQYYEEEERQRGNFPDRFSGHQFPNYSSELNVNALLLGDSALYLCASSLIGTGDQPQHFGDGTRLSIL.

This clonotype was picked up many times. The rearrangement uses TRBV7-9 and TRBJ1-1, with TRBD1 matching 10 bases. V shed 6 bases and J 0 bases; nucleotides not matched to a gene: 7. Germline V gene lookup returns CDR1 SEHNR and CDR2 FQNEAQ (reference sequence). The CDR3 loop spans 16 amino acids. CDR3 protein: CASRPGQGRLNTEAFF. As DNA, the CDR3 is TGTGCCAGCAGACCGGGACAGGGGAGGTTGAACACTGAAGCTTTCTTT.

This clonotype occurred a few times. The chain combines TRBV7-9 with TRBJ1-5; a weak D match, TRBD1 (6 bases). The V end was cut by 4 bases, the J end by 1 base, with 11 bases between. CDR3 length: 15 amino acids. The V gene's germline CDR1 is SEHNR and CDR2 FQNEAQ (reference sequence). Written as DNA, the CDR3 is TGTGCCAGCAGCTCCGGAGGGGGAAGCAATCAGCCCCAGCATTTT. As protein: CASSSGGGSNQPQHF.

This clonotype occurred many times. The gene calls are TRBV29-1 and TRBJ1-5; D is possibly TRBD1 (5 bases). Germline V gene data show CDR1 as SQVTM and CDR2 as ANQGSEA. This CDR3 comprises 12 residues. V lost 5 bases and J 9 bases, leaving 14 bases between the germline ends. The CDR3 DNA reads TGCAGCGTTCGTGCCCCGGGGGGGCCCCAGCATTTT. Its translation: CSVRAPGGPQHF. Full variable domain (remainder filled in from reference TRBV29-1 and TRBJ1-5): SAVISQKPSRDICQRGTSLTIQCQVDSQVTMMFWYRQQPGQSLTLIATANQGSEATYESGFVIDKFPISRPNLTFSTLTVSNMSPEDSSIYLCSVRAPGGPQHFGDGTRLSIL.

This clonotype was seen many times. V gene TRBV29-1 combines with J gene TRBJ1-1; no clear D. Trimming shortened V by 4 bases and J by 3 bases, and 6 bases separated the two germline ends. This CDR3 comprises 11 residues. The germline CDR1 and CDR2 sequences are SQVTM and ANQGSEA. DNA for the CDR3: TGCAGCGTTGTACCCGACACTGAAGCTTTCTTT. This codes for CSVVPDTEAFF.

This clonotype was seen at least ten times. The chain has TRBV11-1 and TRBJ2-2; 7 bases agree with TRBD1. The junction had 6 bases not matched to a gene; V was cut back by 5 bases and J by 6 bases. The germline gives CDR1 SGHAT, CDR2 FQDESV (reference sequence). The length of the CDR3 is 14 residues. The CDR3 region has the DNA TGTGCCAGCAGCCCCAGGGGGTTCGCCGGGGAGCTGTTTTTT. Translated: CASSPRGFAGELFF.

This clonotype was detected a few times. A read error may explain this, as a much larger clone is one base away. CDR3 residues: CASSLDRDGHTF. The CDR3 DNA follows: TGTGCCAGCAGCCTAGACAGGGACGGCCACACCTTC. The gene calls are TRBV7-2 and TRBJ1-2; 7 positions match TRBD1. The J segment lost 12 bases and the V segment lost 5 bases, leaving 9 bases of the junction unmatched. Germline V CDR1 and CDR2: SGHTA, FQGNSA. The CDR3 covers 12 residues.

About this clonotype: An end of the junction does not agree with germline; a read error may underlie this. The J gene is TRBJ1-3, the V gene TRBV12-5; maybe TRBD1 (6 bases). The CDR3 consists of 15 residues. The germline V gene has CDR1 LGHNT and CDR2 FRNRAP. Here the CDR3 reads CASGLLQGAGNTVYF. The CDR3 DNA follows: TGTGCTAGTGGTTTGCTACAGGGAGCTGGAAACACCGTATATTTT.

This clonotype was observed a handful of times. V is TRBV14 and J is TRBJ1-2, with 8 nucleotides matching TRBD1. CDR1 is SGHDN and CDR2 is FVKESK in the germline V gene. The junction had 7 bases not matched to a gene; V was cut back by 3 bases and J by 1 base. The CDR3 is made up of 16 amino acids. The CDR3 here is CASSQGQAIFNYGYTF. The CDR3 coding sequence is TGTGCCAGCAGCCAGGGACAGGCGATATTTAACTATGGCTACACCTTC.